This TCR beta chain was sequenced for a study of Graves' ophthalmopathy and Graves' hyperthyroidism. Per the germline V gene, CDR1 is LGHNA and CDR2 is YSLEER. This CDR3 comprises 16 residues. Between the trimmed V and J ends, which lost 0 bases and 10 bases, there was a span of 16 bases. Amplification of TCR beta CDR3 regions used RNA transcripts. An opening RT-PCR round employed HTBI primers and preceded a second-round multiplex PCR. TCRdb independently ran MiXCR on the multiplex PCR reads; one entry per CDR3 protein. The sample lists over a million distinct CDR3 sequences, less than 45% occurring once. This clonotype appeared many times.

Sample: peripheral blood or thyroid tissue (not recorded which). The receptor's source is an adult man with Graves' hyperthyroidism. The genes are TRBV4-3 and TRBJ1-6; tentatively, D is TRBD1 (5 bases). The CDR3 spells CASSQDPLPGRSPLHF. The CDR3 coding sequence is TGCGCCAGCAGCCAAGACCCACTGCCAGGGAGGTCACCCCTCCACTTT.